This T cell receptor (beta chain) was observed in a study of T cell repertoires in cytomegalovirus infection. Per germline, CDR1 SGHNT and CDR2 YYREEE (reference sequence). This CDR3 spans 14 amino acids. The V and J ends lost 3 bases and 4 bases respectively, with 13 bases between them. A single record per CDR3 protein comes from TCRdb applying MiXCR to the reads. The table shows roughly 500,000 distinct CDR3 sequences, with around 30% occurring only once. The table lists this clonotype with a few counts. The target antigen is unknown. The chain links TRBV5-4 to TRBJ1-2; maybe TRBD1 (6 bases). The material sequenced was cultured PBMCs, taken from culture after CMV antigen stimulation. This clonotype was obtained from a human donor in good health (CMV status not recorded). Some clones in this sample may be carry-over from other donors' samples. CDR3 sequence reads: CASSSGQWGYGYTF. CDR3 sequence (DNA): TGTGCCAGCAGCTCAGGACAGTGGGGCTATGGCTACACCTTC.